The rows below give T cell receptor beta chains drawn from one sample of a study of early T cells in non-severe SARS-CoV-2 infection. TCRdb redid the calling of the 5' RACE reads with MiXCR, one entry per CDR3 protein. The data show about 110,000 distinct CDR3 sequences, over 8.5% seen once. Sample: whole blood. The receptors were gathered from an adult who was a healthcare worker with PCR-confirmed SARS-CoV-2 infection or an uninfected control (not recorded which). The CDR3 runs from the conserved cysteine through the conserved F or W. D genes are given only for firm matches. Expanded clones get a size class; other rows say once, few or many, or leave the size out.

d_call: .
v_call: TRBV13
j_call: TRBJ2-6
clone_size: .
cdr3_nt: TGTGCCAGCAGCTCCATACGCACCTTCGTCCTGACTTTC
cdr3_aa: CASSSIRTFVLTF

d_call: .
v_call: TRBV6-6
j_call: TRBJ2-7
clone_size: few
cdr3_nt: TGTGCCAGCAGTTACTCGCAACCCGGGACACCGGTCGGGTACGAGCAGTACTTC
cdr3_aa: CASSYSQPGTPVGYEQYF

d_call: .
v_call: TRBV9
j_call: TRBJ2-7
clone_size: .
cdr3_nt: TGTGCCAGCAGCGTAGAGGAGACAGGAGACTACGAGCAGTACTTC
cdr3_aa: CASSVEETGDYEQYF

d_call: .
v_call: TRBV6-1
j_call: TRBJ1-1
clone_size: few
cdr3_nt: TGTGCCAGCAGTGAAAACCCTGCAATAACCAAGTTCACTGAAGCTTTCTTT
cdr3_aa: CASSENPAITKFTEAFF

d_call: TRBD1
v_call: TRBV5-6
j_call: TRBJ1-1
clone_size: .
cdr3_nt: TGTGCCAGCACCCTCAGGGGGCAGCACACTGAAGCTTTCTTT
cdr3_aa: CASTLRGQHTEAFF

d_call: .
v_call: TRBV7-8
j_call: TRBJ1-6
clone_size: few
cdr3_nt: TGTGCCAGCAGCTCTACCGGGTCGTCAAATTCACCCCTCCACTTT
cdr3_aa: CASSSTGSSNSPLHF

d_call: .
v_call: TRBV13
j_call: TRBJ1-2
clone_size: few
cdr3_nt: TGTGCCAGCAGCTTAGAGGGCAGGGAAACTGGCTACACCTTC
cdr3_aa: CASSLEGRETGYTF

d_call: .
v_call: TRBV2
j_call: TRBJ2-1
clone_size: .
cdr3_nt: TGTGCCAGCAGTTTTACAGACGCCCCCCCACGATTCTTC
cdr3_aa: CASSFTDAPPRFF

d_call: .
v_call: TRBV7-2
j_call: TRBJ2-7
clone_size: .
cdr3_nt: TGTGCCAGCAGCTATTCACTGGGGGAAGGCGAGCAGTACTTC
cdr3_aa: CASSYSLGEGEQYF

d_call: .
v_call: TRBV4-1
j_call: TRBJ1-2
clone_size: .
cdr3_nt: TGCGCCAGCAGCCATTACTTAAGCCCAGGACGGCAAGCTAACTATGGCTACACCTTC
cdr3_aa: CASSHYLSPGRQANYGYTF

d_call: TRBD1
v_call: TRBV5-1
j_call: TRBJ1-2
clone_size: many
cdr3_nt: TGCGCCAGCAGCTTGGCCACAGGGGCGGATTCCTTGAGCTATGGCTACACCTTC
cdr3_aa: CASSLATGADSLSYGYTF

d_call: .
v_call: TRBV4-2
j_call: TRBJ2-7
clone_size: few
cdr3_nt: TGTGCCAGCAGCCAAGGGGGTATCAGCTCCTACGAGCAGTACTTC
cdr3_aa: CASSQGGISSYEQYF

d_call: .
v_call: TRBV20-1
j_call: TRBJ2-7
clone_size: many
cdr3_nt: TGCAGCCCGTTAGCGTCCCAGGGCTACGAGCAGTACTTC
cdr3_aa: CSPLASQGYEQYF

d_call: .
v_call: TRBV6-5
j_call: TRBJ1-3
clone_size: few
cdr3_nt: TGTGCCAGCACGCATCCAGCTGGAAACACCATATATTTT
cdr3_aa: CASTHPAGNTIYF

d_call: .
v_call: TRBV5-1
j_call: TRBJ2-5
clone_size: few
cdr3_nt: TGCGCCAGCAGCTCCTCCCCCCGGGAGACCCAGTACTTC
cdr3_aa: CASSSSPRETQYF

d_call: .
v_call: TRBV20-1
j_call: TRBJ2-1
clone_size: many
cdr3_nt: TGCAGTGCTACTTCAACCGGGACTGAGAATGAGCAGTTCTTC
cdr3_aa: CSATSTGTENEQFF

d_call: .
v_call: TRBV15
j_call: TRBJ2-7
clone_size: few
cdr3_nt: TGTGCCACCAGTCGGGACGGGGTCTACGAGCAGTACTTC
cdr3_aa: CATSRDGVYEQYF

d_call: TRBD1
v_call: TRBV18
j_call: TRBJ2-7
clone_size: few
cdr3_nt: TGTGCCAGCTCACCGGTGGACAGGGTGGACGAGCAGTACTTC
cdr3_aa: CASSPVDRVDEQYF

d_call: .
v_call: TRBV4-1
j_call: TRBJ2-7
clone_size: few
cdr3_nt: TGCGCCAGCAGCCACACAGGGTCCTACGAGCAGTACTTC
cdr3_aa: CASSHTGSYEQYF

d_call: .
v_call: TRBV2
j_call: TRBJ2-3
clone_size: few
cdr3_nt: TGTGCCAGCGGTTACGGAATCACAGATACGCAGTATTTT
cdr3_aa: CASGYGITDTQYF

d_call: .
v_call: TRBV27
j_call: TRBJ2-2
clone_size: few
cdr3_nt: TGTGCCAGCAGGGGCTACGCACCCCCCGGGGAGCTGTTTTTT
cdr3_aa: CASRGYAPPGELFF

d_call: TRBD2
v_call: TRBV4-1
j_call: TRBJ2-1
clone_size: few
cdr3_nt: TGCGCCAGCAGCCAAGCTCCAGCGGGAGGTCCCGAGCAGTTCTTC
cdr3_aa: CASSQAPAGGPEQFF

d_call: .
v_call: TRBV30
j_call: TRBJ1-5
clone_size: .
cdr3_nt: TGTGCCTGGAGTGTAACCAACAGTCAACAGCCCCAGCATTTT
cdr3_aa: CAWSVTNSQQPQHF

d_call: TRBD2
v_call: TRBV4-1
j_call: TRBJ2-3
clone_size: .
cdr3_nt: TGCGCCAGCAGCCAAGGGACGGGTCTAGCGGGTATCACAGATACGCAGTATTTT
cdr3_aa: CASSQGTGLAGITDTQYF

d_call: TRBD2
v_call: TRBV20-1
j_call: TRBJ2-1
clone_size: .
cdr3_nt: TGCAGTGCTATCCCGCCGGGACTAATCGATGAGCAGTTCTTC
cdr3_aa: CSAIPPGLIDEQFF

d_call: TRBD1
v_call: TRBV6-1
j_call: TRBJ2-7
clone_size: few
cdr3_nt: TGTGCCAGCAGTGAAGGGACAGGGTGGTACGAGCAGTACTTC
cdr3_aa: CASSEGTGWYEQYF

d_call: .
v_call: TRBV9
j_call: TRBJ2-7
clone_size: many
cdr3_nt: TGTGCCAGCAGCGTATCCTTAAGCTCCTACGAGCAGTACTTC
cdr3_aa: CASSVSLSSYEQYF

d_call: .
v_call: TRBV14
j_call: TRBJ2-5
clone_size: .
cdr3_nt: TGTGCCAGCAGCCCTCGGATCCAAGAGACCCAGTACTTC
cdr3_aa: CASSPRIQETQYF

d_call: .
v_call: TRBV11-3
j_call: TRBJ2-1
clone_size: many
cdr3_nt: TGTGCCAGCGGTGACGGACACAATGAGCAGTTCTTC
cdr3_aa: CASGDGHNEQFF

d_call: .
v_call: TRBV6-2/TRBV6-3
j_call: TRBJ2-5
clone_size: few
cdr3_nt: TGTGCCAGCAGTTACCTGGCGGGGAACACCCTACTATTCCAAGAGACCCAGTACTTC
cdr3_aa: CASSYLAGNTLLFQETQYF

d_call: .
v_call: TRBV5-5
j_call: TRBJ2-1
clone_size: many
cdr3_nt: TGTGCCAGCAGCTTGGGGGTTCCTGAGCAGTTCTTC
cdr3_aa: CASSLGVPEQFF